This T cell receptor (beta chain) stems from a study of blood T cell repertoires in COVID-19. Study in general: The samples span acute and convalescent COVID-19 from the United States, Italy and Spain. PBMCs, B-cell-depleted T cells, or T cells provided the cDNA or gDNA that made up the material.

Germline CDR1 is KGHDR and CDR2 is SFDVKD. The CDR3 length is 13 residues. V dropped 7 bases and J dropped 7 bases, with 13 bases sitting between them. Original analysis: Nucleated cell counts were estimated from reference gene primer amplification. Here immunoSEQ multiplex PCR was the method, and the copy in TCRdb shows in-frame clones only, minus some. V and J calls and clone size are given by that table; D and trimming were obtained from the DNA. The sample records about 160,000 clones, about 80% being singletons. The source material was peripheral blood. This TCR came from a man between 60 and 75 years old with acute or convalescent COVID-19. The rearrangement links TRBV24-1 to TRBJ1-5; TRBD1 is a possible D gene (5 bases). The CDR3 region has the DNA TGTGCCACCAGCCAGGGTAGAGGACAGCCCCAGCATTTT. This encodes CATSQGRGQPQHF.